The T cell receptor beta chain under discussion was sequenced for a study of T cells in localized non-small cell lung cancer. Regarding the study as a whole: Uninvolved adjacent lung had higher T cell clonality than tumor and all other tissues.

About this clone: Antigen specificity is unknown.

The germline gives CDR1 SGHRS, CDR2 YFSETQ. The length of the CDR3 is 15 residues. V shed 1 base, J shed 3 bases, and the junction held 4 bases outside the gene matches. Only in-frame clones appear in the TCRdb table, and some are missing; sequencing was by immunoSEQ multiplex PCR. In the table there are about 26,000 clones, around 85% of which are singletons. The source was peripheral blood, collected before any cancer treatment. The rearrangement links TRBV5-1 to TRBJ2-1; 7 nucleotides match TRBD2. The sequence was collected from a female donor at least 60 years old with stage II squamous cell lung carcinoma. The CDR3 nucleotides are TGCGCCAGCAGCTTGCGGGGGGTGGGCTACAATGAGCAGTTCTTC. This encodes CASSLRGVGYNEQFF.